The sequence of this TCR beta chain was determined in a study of T cells in localized non-small cell lung cancer. Study-wide findings and caveats: Uninvolved nearby lung showed the greatest T cell clonality, exceeding that found in tumor. Tumor samples were not multi-region, leaving intratumor heterogeneity unexcluded.

Comment on this clone: Its antigen is as yet unknown.

This CDR3 is 15 amino acids long. From germline, CDR1 is LNHDA and CDR2 SQIVND (reference sequence). The junction had 5 bases not matched to a gene; V was cut back by 5 bases and J by 0 bases. The protocol was immunoSEQ multiplex PCR, while the TCRdb copy is restricted to in-frame clones and leaves out a portion. The sample lists 10,000 to 13,000 clones; over 65% were seen once. This specimen consisted of peripheral blood, obtained before any cancer treatment. The V gene is TRBV19, the J gene TRBJ2-3; 7 positions agree with TRBD1. This receptor was identified in a male donor older than 55 with stage I lung adenocarcinoma. The CDR3, as DNA: TGTGCCAGTAGTGACGACAGGGTCAGCACAGATACGCAGTATTTT. Protein product: CASSDDRVSTDTQYF. The full variable domain, completed using reference TRBV19 and TRBJ2-3, is DGGITQSPKYLFRKEGQNVTLSCEQNLNHDAMYWYRQDPGQGLRLIYYSQIVNDFQKGDIAEGYSVSREKKESFPLTVTSAQKNPTAFYLCASSDDRVSTDTQYFGPGTRLTVL.